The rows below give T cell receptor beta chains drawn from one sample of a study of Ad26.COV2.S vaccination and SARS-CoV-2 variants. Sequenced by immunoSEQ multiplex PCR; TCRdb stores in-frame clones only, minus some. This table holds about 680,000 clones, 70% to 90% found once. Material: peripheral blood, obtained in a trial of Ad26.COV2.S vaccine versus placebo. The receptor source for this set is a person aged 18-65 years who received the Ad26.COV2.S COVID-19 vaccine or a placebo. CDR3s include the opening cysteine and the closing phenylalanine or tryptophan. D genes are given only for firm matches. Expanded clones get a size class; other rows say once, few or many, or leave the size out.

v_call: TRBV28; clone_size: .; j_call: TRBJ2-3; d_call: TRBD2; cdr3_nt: TGTGCCAGCAGTCCTCCCCCGTGGGAGGGAGTAGGCACAGATACGCAGTATTTT; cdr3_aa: CASSPPPWEGVGTDTQYF
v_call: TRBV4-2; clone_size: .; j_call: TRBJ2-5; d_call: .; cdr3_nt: TGTGCCAGCAGCCAAGATCCCGGAGAGACCCAGTACTTC; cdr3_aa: CASSQDPGETQYF
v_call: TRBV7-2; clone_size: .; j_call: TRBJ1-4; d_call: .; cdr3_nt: TGTGCCAGCAGCTTAGGGGGGGCTAATGAAAAACTGTTTTTT; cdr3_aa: CASSLGGANEKLFF
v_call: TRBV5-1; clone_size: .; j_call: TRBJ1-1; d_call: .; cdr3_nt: TGCGCCAGCAGCCCCCTGACAGGCTGGAACACTGAAGCTTTCTTT; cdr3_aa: CASSPLTGWNTEAFF
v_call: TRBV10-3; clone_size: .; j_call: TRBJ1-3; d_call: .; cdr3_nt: TGTGCCATCTCTGCCCTTTTGGCGGCTGGAAACACCATATATTTT; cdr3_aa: CAISALLAAGNTIYF
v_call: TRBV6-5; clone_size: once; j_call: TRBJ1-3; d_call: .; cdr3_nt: TGTGCCAGCAGAAAACTACAGGGATCTGGAAACACCATATATTTT; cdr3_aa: CASRKLQGSGNTIYF
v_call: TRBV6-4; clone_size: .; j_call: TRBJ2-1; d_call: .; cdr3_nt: TGTGCCAGCAGTGACCACACTAGTCATGAGCAGTTCTTC; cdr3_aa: CASSDHTSHEQFF
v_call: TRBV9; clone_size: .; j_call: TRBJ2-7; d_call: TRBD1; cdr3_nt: TGTGCCAGCAGCGCAACCGGGACAGAGAGCTACGAGCAGTACTTC; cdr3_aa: CASSATGTESYEQYF
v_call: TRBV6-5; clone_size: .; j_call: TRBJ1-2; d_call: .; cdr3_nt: TGTGCCAGCAGTTCCGACAGTCCTAACTATGGCTACACCTTC; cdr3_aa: CASSSDSPNYGYTF
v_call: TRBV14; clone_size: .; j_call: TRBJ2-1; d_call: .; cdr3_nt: TGTGCCAGCAGCCAAGGTAGCTCCTACAATGAGCAGTTCTTC; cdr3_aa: CASSQGSSYNEQFF
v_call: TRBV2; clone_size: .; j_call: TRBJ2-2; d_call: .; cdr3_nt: TGTGCCAGCAGTGAGGAATTCGGGGGGCTCACCGGGGAGCTGTTTTTT; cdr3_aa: CASSEEFGGLTGELFF
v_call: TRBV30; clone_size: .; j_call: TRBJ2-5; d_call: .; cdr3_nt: TGTGCCTGGAGTCCACGTGAGACCCAGTACTTC; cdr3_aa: CAWSPRETQYF
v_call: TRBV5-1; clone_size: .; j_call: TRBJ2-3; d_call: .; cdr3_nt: TGCGCCAGCAGCTTGGTGGGGACCGGCAGGGGTGGATTCACAGATACGCAGTATTTT; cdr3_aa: CASSLVGTGRGGFTDTQYF
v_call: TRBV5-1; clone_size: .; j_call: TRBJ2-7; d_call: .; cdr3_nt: TGCGCCAGCAGAGGGGACCGCTCCTACGAGCAGTACTTC; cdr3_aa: CASRGDRSYEQYF
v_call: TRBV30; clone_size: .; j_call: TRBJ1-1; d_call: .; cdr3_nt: TGTGCCTGGAGTGTAGGGGAGGCAAGTGCGACTGAAGCTTTCTTT; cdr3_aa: CAWSVGEASATEAFF
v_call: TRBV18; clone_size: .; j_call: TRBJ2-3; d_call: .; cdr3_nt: TGTGCCAGCTCACTCCAGGGGAGCACAGATACGCAGTATTTT; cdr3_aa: CASSLQGSTDTQYF
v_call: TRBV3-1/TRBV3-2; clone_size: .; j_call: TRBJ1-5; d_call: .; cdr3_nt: TGTGCCAGCAGTCTGACAGATAGCAATCAGCCCCAGCATTTT; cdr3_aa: CASSLTDSNQPQHF
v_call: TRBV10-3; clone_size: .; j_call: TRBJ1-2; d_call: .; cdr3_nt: TGTGCCATCCGATGGACAGAAAACTATGGCTACACCTTC; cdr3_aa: CAIRWTENYGYTF
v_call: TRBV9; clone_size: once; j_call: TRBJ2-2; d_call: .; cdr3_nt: TGTGCCAGCAGCATTGGGACGGCTACGACCGGGGAGCTGTTTTTT; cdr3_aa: CASSIGTATTGELFF
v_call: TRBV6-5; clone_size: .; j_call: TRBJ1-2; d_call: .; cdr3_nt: TGTGCCAGCACGGTCGCAGGGAGTTATGGCTACACCTTC; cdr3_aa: CASTVAGSYGYTF